This TCR beta chain comes out of a study of cytomegalovirus exposure and HLA in healthy donors. It was with 60 Vbeta and 13 Jbeta primers that the PCR ran. Assay used: immunoSEQ multiplex PCR; TCRdb lists only in-frame clones, some missing. This table holds approximately 68,000 clones, approximately 81% found once. J lost 7 bases, V lost 4 bases, and 12 bases had no gene match. Germline lookup yields CDR1 SGHRS and CDR2 YFSETQ. This CDR3 has 16 residues. The clonotype was recovered from a woman between 25 and 40 years old in good health and CMV-seropositive. What was sequenced was PBMCs. The rearrangement links TRBV5-1 to TRBJ2-1; 9 nucleotides agree with TRBD2. The CDR3: CASSRLAGPHWNEQFF. For the CDR3, the DNA is TGCGCCAGCAGCAGGCTAGCGGGGCCCCATTGGAATGAGCAGTTCTTC.